One and the same sample provided the 9 T cell receptor beta chains below, sequenced in a study of response to subunit inactivated influenza vaccine. Using its own MiXCR run on the RT-PCR reads, TCRdb lists one record per CDR3 protein. The table has 650,000 to 850,000 distinct CDR3 sequences, approximately 15% seen once. This material consisted of PBMCs from blood, taken around 15 days before vaccination. These receptors originate from a man aged 50-60 years who received an inactivated influenza vaccine.

This clonotype was detected only a few times. The gene calls are TRBV10-3 and TRBJ2-1; TRBD2 matches at 10 bases. V was pared by 3 bases and J by 6 bases, with 5 bases of the junction left unmatched. The CDR3 covers 15 residues. The germline CDR1 and CDR2 sequences are ENHRY and SYGVKD. CDR3 sequence reads: CAISDSAGGFNEQFF. The CDR3 DNA reads as TGTGCCATCAGTGACTCAGCGGGAGGGTTCAATGAGCAGTTCTTC.

The chain employs TRBV5-1 and TRBJ2-5; tentative D call: TRBD2 (7 bases). The CDR3 has 16 residues. CDR1 is SGHRS, CDR2 YFSETQ, per germline. Trimming took off 3 bases at V and 4 bases at J, with 19 bases between the two ends. CDR3 in amino acids: CASSSGGTLGGETQYF. The CDR3 DNA reads as TGCGCCAGCAGCTCCGGGGGGACACTGGGCGGAGAGACCCAGTACTTC.

In this sample, this clonotype turned up a few times. The chain has TRBV28 and TRBJ1-1; TRBD1 matches at 7 bases. CDR1 and CDR2 from the germline V gene are MDHEN and SYDVKM. The CDR3 consists of 16 residues. V lost 8 bases, J lost 4 bases, and 16 bases stayed unmatched. The CDR3 protein is CASPPGGHLLATEAFF. The DNA of the CDR3 is TGTGCCAGCCCGCCAGGGGGACATTTATTGGCCACTGAAGCTTTCTTT.

This clonotype was observed at least ten times. The junction departs from the called germline gene at one end, perhaps through a read error. V and J are TRBV11-2 and TRBJ2-1; 16 bases line up with TRBD2. CDR3 length: 18 amino acids. CDR1 and CDR2 (germline): SGHAT, FQNNGV. This chain's CDR3 is CASSIDGTSGGAYNEQFF. The CDR3 DNA reads TGTGCCAGCAGCATAGATGGGACTAGCGGGGGGGCCTACAATGAGCAGTTCTTC.

The CDR3: CASSRTPAAGANVLTF. For the CDR3, the DNA is TGTGCCAGCAGTCGAACTCCGGCCGCTGGGGCCAACGTCCTGACTTTC. J is TRBJ2-6 and V is TRBV3-1, with D hard to call. V lost 6 bases and J 2 bases, leaving 14 bases between the germline ends. CDR1 and CDR2 from the germline V gene are LGHDT and YNNKEL (reference sequence). The CDR3 covers 16 residues.

The chain has TRBV27 and TRBJ1-2; D possibly corresponds to TRBD1 (5 bases). Between the trimmed V and J ends, which lost 5 bases and 8 bases, there was a span of 21 bases. The CDR3 spans 15 residues. The germline V gene encodes CDR1 MNHEY and CDR2 SMNVEV (reference sequence). Here the CDR3 reads CASSPLPGLREGYTF. CDR3 coding DNA: TGTGCCAGCAGTCCGCTACCGGGACTTAGGGAGGGCTACACCTTC.

The chain couples TRBV4-3 to TRBJ2-3; D unclear. Trimming removed 4 bases at V and 5 bases at J, with 10 bases between. The CDR3 consists of 13 residues. Germline lookup yields CDR1 LGHNA and CDR2 YSLEER. DNA for the CDR3: TGCGCCAGCAGCCTCAGGAGATTAGATACGCAGTATTTT. Translated: CASSLRRLDTQYF.

The chain has TRBV20-1 and TRBJ2-7, with D possibly being TRBD1 (6 bases). Germline loops: CDR1 DFQATT, CDR2 SNEGSKA (reference sequence). This CDR3 is built from 15 residues. Trimming stripped 0 bases from V and 3 bases from J, with 15 bases between. The CDR3 nucleotides are TGCAGTGCTAGAGATAGTACAGGGATAATCTACGAGCAGTACTTC. Translating gives CSARDSTGIIYEQYF.

This clonotype was seen only a few times. One junction end disagrees with the germline gene, perhaps due to a read error. The chain uses TRBV7-7 and TRBJ2-5; the match to TRBD2 covers 13 bases. CDR3 length: 16 residues. The germline gives CDR1 SSHAT, CDR2 FNYEAQ (reference sequence). Here the CDR3 DNA reads TGTGCTAGCAGCGCCTTAACTAGCGGGGGGGCCCAGACCCAGTACTTC. Amino acid sequence: CASSALTSGGAQTQYF.